A selection of T cell receptor beta chains follows, all from one sample in a study of blood T cell repertoires in COVID-19. Clones were read by immunoSEQ multiplex PCR, and TCRdb kept only the in-frame ones, dropping some. Here the sample spans 120,000 or so clones, more than 75% being singletons. What was sequenced was peripheral blood. The receptors were gathered from a woman aged 50 to 65 with acute or convalescent COVID-19. CDR3s include the opening cysteine and the closing phenylalanine or tryptophan. Fields, in order: V gene, J gene, clone size, D gene, CDR3 protein, CDR3 DNA. The D gene is left open where the match is weak. Clone size appears in some rows only: once, few, many, or a class for an expanded clone.

>TRBV2|TRBJ2-2|.|TRBD2
CASREKGGGYTGELFF
TGTGCCAGCAGAGAAAAGGGCGGGGGATACACCGGGGAGCTGTTTTTT
>TRBV11-2|TRBJ2-7|.|TRBD1
CASSHKLGTGRLEQYF
TGTGCCAGCAGCCATAAACTGGGGACAGGGAGGCTCGAGCAGTACTTC
>TRBV5-1|TRBJ2-1|few|TRBD2
CASSLAGGRVYNEQFF
TGCGCCAGCAGCTTGGCGGGCGGGAGAGTTTACAATGAGCAGTTCTTC
>TRBV7-2|TRBJ2-3|.|.
CASSSSGSTDTQYF
TGTGCCAGCAGCTCTTCCGGGAGCACAGATACGCAGTATTTT
>TRBV10-3|TRBJ2-1|.|TRBD2
CAISASGSSNEQFF
TGTGCCATCAGTGCTAGCGGGAGCTCAAATGAGCAGTTCTTC
>TRBV19|TRBJ2-5|.|TRBD2
CASSITGGGSGETQYF
TGTGCCAGTAGTATAACAGGAGGCGGGAGCGGGGAGACCCAGTACTTC
>TRBV7-6|TRBJ2-1|.|TRBD2
CASSLTSGRASSYNEQFF
TGTGCCAGCAGCCTGACTAGCGGGAGGGCCAGCTCCTACAATGAGCAGTTCTTC
>TRBV6-1|TRBJ2-1|.|TRBD2
CASSGRGAYSYNEQFF
TGTGCCAGCAGTGGGCGGGGGGCCTACTCCTACAATGAGCAGTTCTTC
>TRBV27|TRBJ2-6|.|TRBD2
CASSLGSGASGANVLTF
TGTGCCAGCAGTTTAGGGAGCGGGGCCTCTGGGGCCAACGTCCTGACTTTC
>TRBV25-1|TRBJ1-6|.|TRBD1
CASSATGFNSPLHF
TGTGCCAGCAGTGCGACAGGGTTTAATTCACCCCTCCACTTT
>TRBV12-3/TRBV12-4|TRBJ1-1|.|.
CASSFDRSNEAFF
TGTGCCAGCAGCTTTGACAGGTCCAATGAAGCTTTCTTT
>TRBV2|TRBJ2-2|.|.
CASRGGVNPGELFF
TGTGCCAGCAGAGGGGGAGTTAACCCCGGGGAGCTGTTTTTT
>TRBV6-5|TRBJ1-3|.|TRBD1
CASSLKTGRNTIYF
TGTGCCAGCAGTTTAAAGACAGGGCGAAACACCATATATTTT
>TRBV30|TRBJ1-3|.|.
CAWKQGSSGNTIYF
TGTGCCTGGAAACAGGGCAGCTCTGGAAACACCATATATTTT
>TRBV30|TRBJ2-3|.|.
CAWSVPPGERVFTDTQYF
TGTGCCTGGAGTGTACCCCCCGGCGAGCGGGTATTCACAGATACGCAGTATTTT
>TRBV28|TRBJ1-2|once|.
CAARLGENYGYTF
TGTGCCGCAAGATTGGGCGAAAACTATGGCTACACCTTC
>TRBV12-3/TRBV12-4|TRBJ2-7|.|.
CASSFDTAQYF
TGTGCCAGCAGTTTTGACACAGCGCAGTACTTC
>TRBV5-1|TRBJ1-2|.|.
CASGNRNYGYTF
TGCGCCAGCGGCAACAGAAACTATGGCTACACCTTC
>TRBV4-2|TRBJ2-1|.|TRBD2
CASSQRGGGDNEQFF
TGTGCCAGCAGCCAACGGGGGGGCGGAGACAATGAGCAGTTCTTC
>TRBV12-5|TRBJ2-1|.|.
CASGLVRQGIDEQFF
TGTGCTAGTGGTTTGGTAAGGCAGGGGATCGATGAGCAGTTCTTC
>TRBV19|TRBJ1-1|.|.
CASSRTAGGGAATEAFF
TGTGCCAGTAGTAGGACCGCCGGGGGAGGGGCGGCCACTGAAGCTTTCTTT
>TRBV4-1|TRBJ2-7|.|.
CASSQVQGGSYEQYF
TGCGCCAGCAGCCAAGTTCAGGGTGGGTCGTACGAGCAGTACTTC
>TRBV15|TRBJ2-7|once|TRBD1
CATSRGQGQTYEQYF
TGTGCCACCAGCAGGGGACAGGGCCAGACCTACGAGCAGTACTTC
>TRBV7-9|TRBJ1-1|.|TRBD1
CASSLRTGGQAFF
TGTGCCAGCAGCCTTCGGACAGGGGGACAAGCTTTCTTT
>TRBV30|TRBJ2-1|.|TRBD2
CAWSVAGGNEQFF
TGTGCCTGGAGTGTAGCGGGAGGCAATGAGCAGTTCTTC
>TRBV19|TRBJ2-2|.|.
CASSMVQGPGELFF
TGTGCCAGTAGTATGGTCCAGGGCCCCGGGGAGCTGTTTTTT
>TRBV5-4|TRBJ1-1|.|.
CASSPGGAREGEAFF
TGTGCCAGCAGCCCTGGAGGGGCGCGGGAGGGTGAAGCTTTCTTT
>TRBV2|TRBJ2-2|once|TRBD2
CASNLKLAGMNTGELFF
TGTGCCAGCAATTTAAAGTTAGCGGGAATGAACACCGGGGAGCTGTTTTTT
>TRBV5-5|TRBJ2-7|.|.
CASSPHGSSYEQYF
TGTGCCAGCAGCCCCCACGGGAGCTCCTACGAGCAGTACTTC
>TRBV6-5|TRBJ1-6|.|.
CASSYERASDSPLHF
TGTGCCAGCAGTTACGAGCGGGCGTCGGATTCACCCCTCCACTTT
>TRBV5-1|TRBJ1-2|.|.
CASSPPGFSSYTF
TGCGCCAGCAGCCCGCCAGGGTTTAGTAGCTACACCTTC